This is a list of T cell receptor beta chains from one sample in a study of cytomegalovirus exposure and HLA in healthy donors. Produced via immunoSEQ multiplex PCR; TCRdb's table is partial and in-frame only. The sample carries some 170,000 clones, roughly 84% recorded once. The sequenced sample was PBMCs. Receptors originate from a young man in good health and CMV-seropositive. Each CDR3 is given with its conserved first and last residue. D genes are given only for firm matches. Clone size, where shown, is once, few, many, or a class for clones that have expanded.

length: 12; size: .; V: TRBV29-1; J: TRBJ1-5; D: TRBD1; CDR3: CSAGQGNQPQHF; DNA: TGCAGCGCTGGACAGGGGAATCAGCCCCAGCATTTT
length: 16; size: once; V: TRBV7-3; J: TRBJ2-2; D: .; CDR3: CASSLTGVRNTGELFF; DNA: TGTGCCAGCAGCTTAACCGGGGTCAGGAACACCGGGGAGCTGTTTTTT
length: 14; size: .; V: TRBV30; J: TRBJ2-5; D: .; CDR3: CACRGAAGLETQYF; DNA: TGTGCCTGCCGTGGGGCGGCAGGGTTAGAGACCCAGTACTTC
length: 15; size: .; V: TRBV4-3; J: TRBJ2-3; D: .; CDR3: CASSLHRGSEDTQYF; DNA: TGCGCCAGCAGCCTCCATAGGGGCAGTGAGGATACGCAGTATTTT
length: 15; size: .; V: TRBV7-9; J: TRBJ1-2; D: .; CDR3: CASSRGTSLMGGYTF; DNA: TGTGCCAGCAGCCGAGGGACATCGCTAATGGGTGGCTACACCTTC
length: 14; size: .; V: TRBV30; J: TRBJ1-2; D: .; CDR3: CAWRPSKTNYGYTF; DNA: TGTGCCTGGAGACCTAGCAAAACTAACTATGGCTACACCTTC
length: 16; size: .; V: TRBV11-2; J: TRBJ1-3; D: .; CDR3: CASSRGRGFTGNTIYF; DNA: TGTGCCAGCAGCCGGGGCAGGGGATTTACTGGAAACACCATATATTTT
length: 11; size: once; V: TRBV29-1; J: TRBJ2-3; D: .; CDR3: CSAVFTDTQYF; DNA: TGCAGCGCGGTCTTTACAGATACGCAGTATTTT
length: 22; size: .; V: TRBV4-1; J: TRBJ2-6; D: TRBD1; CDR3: CASSQAPFRDRVINSGANVLTF; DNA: TGCGCCAGCAGCCAAGCACCTTTCCGGGACAGGGTAATAAACTCTGGGGCCAACGTCCTGACTTTC
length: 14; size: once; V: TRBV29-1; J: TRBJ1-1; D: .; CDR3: CSAHLAAGDTEAFF; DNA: TGCAGCGCTCACCTTGCCGCGGGGGACACTGAAGCTTTCTTT
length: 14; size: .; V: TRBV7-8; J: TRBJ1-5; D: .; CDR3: CASSPTGSNQPQHF; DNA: TGTGCCAGCAGCCCTACAGGGAGCAATCAGCCCCAGCATTTT
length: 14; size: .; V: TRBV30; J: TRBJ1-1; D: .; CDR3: CAWGRKSNRPEAFF; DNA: TGTGCCTGGGGGAGGAAATCGAATCGGCCTGAAGCTTTCTTT
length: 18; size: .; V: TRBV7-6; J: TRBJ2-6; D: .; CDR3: CASSSRAHPGSGANVLTF; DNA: TGTGCCAGCAGCTCGAGAGCCCACCCTGGCTCTGGGGCCAACGTCCTGACTTTC
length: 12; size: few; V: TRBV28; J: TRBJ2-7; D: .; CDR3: CAIRDGDYEQYF; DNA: TGTGCCATCCGCGACGGGGACTACGAGCAGTACTTC
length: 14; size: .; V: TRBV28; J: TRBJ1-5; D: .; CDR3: CASSSTGSDQPQHF; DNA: TGTGCCAGCAGTTCTACAGGGTCCGATCAGCCCCAGCATTTT
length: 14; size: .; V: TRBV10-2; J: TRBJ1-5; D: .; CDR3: CASNKGRSNQPQHF; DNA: TGCGCCAGCAATAAGGGGCGGAGCAATCAGCCCCAGCATTTT
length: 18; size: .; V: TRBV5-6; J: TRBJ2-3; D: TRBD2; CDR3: CASSLFGSSGSITDTQYF; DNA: TGTGCCAGCAGCTTGTTCGGGTCTAGCGGGTCAATAACAGATACGCAGTATTTT
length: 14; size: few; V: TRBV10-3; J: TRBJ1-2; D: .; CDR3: CAITRGDGLIGYTF; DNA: TGTGCCATCACCCGGGGAGACGGACTAATTGGCTACACCTTC
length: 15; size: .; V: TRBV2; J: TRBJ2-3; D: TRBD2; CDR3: CASILLAGHTDTQYF; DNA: TGTGCCAGCATTCTCCTAGCGGGGCACACAGATACGCAGTATTTT
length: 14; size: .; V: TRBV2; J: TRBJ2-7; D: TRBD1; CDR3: CASNPGDSSYEQYF; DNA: TGTGCCAGCAACCCAGGGGACAGTTCCTACGAGCAGTACTTC
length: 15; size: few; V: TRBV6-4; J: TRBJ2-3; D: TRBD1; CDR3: CASSASGGSTDTQYF; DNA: TGTGCCAGCAGTGCTTCAGGGGGAAGCACAGATACGCAGTATTTT
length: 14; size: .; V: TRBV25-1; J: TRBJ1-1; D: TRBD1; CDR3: CASSGQGARTEAFF; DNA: TGTGCCAGCAGTGGACAGGGGGCGCGGACTGAAGCTTTCTTT
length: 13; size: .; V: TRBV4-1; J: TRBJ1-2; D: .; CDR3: CASSQDFRAGYTF; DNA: TGCGCCAGCAGCCAAGACTTCAGGGCTGGCTACACCTTC
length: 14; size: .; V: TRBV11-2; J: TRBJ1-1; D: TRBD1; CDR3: CASSSWTGNTEAFF; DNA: TGTGCCAGCAGCTCCTGGACAGGGAACACTGAAGCTTTCTTT
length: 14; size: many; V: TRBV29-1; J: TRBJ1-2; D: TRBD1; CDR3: CSVLGTGLDYGYTF; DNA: TGCAGCGTTTTGGGGACAGGATTGGACTATGGCTACACCTTC
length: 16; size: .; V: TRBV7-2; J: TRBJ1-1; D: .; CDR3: CASSLELSRPGAEAFF; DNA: TGTGCCAGCAGCTTAGAACTTTCACGGCCAGGTGCTGAAGCTTTCTTT
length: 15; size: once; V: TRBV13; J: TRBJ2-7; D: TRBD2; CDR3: CASSSGSGSSYEQYF; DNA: TGTGCCAGCAGCTCAGGCAGCGGGAGCTCCTACGAGCAGTACTTC
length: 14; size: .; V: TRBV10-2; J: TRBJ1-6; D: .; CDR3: CASTDPGGNSPLHF; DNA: TGCGCCAGCACAGACCCCGGCGGTAATTCACCCCTCCACTTT
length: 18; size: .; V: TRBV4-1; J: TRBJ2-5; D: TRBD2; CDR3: CASSQEKVGLVSQETQYF; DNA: TGCGCCAGCAGCCAAGAGAAGGTGGGACTAGTCAGTCAAGAGACCCAGTACTTC
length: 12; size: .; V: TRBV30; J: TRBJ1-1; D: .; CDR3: CAWSPVRGVAFF; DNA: TGTGCCTGGAGTCCGGTTAGGGGTGTAGCTTTCTTT
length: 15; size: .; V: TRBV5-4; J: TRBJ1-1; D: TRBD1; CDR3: CASSRAQGANTEAFF; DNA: TGTGCCAGCAGCCGAGCCCAGGGGGCGAACACTGAAGCTTTCTTT
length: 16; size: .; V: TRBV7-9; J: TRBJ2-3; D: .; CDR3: CASSRPGTPSQITQYF; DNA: TGTGCCAGCAGCCGGCCCGGGACACCAAGCCAAATCACGCAGTATTTT
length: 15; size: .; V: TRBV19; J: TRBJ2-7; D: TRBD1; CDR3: CASSITGQGTYEQYF; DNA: TGTGCCAGTAGTATTACTGGACAGGGAACCTACGAGCAGTACTTC
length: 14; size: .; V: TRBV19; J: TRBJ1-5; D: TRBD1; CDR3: CASSATGGLQPQHF; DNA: TGTGCCAGTAGTGCCACAGGGGGTTTGCAGCCCCAGCATTTT
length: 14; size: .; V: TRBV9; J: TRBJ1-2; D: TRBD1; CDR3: CASSPGGDYYGYTF; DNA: TGTGCCAGCAGTCCAGGGGGTGATTACTATGGCTACACCTTC
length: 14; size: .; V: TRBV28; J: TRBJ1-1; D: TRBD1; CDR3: CASSFRDRNTEAFF; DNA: TGTGCCAGCAGTTTCCGGGACAGGAACACTGAAGCTTTCTTT
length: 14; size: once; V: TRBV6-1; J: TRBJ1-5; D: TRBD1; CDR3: CASSEAQGDQPQHF; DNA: TGTGCCAGCAGTGAAGCGCAGGGGGATCAGCCCCAGCATTTT
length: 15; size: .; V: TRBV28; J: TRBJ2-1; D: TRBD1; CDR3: CASNRGQGIYNEQFF; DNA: TGTGCCAGCAATAGGGGACAGGGCATCTACAATGAGCAGTTCTTC
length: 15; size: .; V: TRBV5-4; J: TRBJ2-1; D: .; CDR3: CASSLGSGSYNEQFF; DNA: TGTGCCAGCAGCTTAGGTTCGGGCTCCTACAATGAGCAGTTCTTC
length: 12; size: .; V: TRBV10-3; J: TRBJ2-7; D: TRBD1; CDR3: CAITGQGHEQYF; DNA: TGTGCCATCACTGGACAGGGCCACGAGCAGTACTTC
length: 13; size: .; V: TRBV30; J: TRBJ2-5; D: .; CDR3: CAWSGGHEETQYF; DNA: TGTGCCTGGAGTGGGGGACACGAAGAGACCCAGTACTTC
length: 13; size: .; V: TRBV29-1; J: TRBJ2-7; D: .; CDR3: CSVPRDTSYEQYF; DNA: TGCAGCGTACCCCGGGACACCTCCTACGAGCAGTACTTC
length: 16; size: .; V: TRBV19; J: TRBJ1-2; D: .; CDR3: CASSPERTVPNYGYTF; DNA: TGTGCCAGTAGTCCCGAGAGGACAGTCCCAAACTATGGCTACACCTTC
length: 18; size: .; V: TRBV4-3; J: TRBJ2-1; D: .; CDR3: CASSQDRAGGGGLNEQFF; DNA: TGCGCCAGCAGCCAAGATCGAGCAGGGGGCGGGGGCCTCAATGAGCAGTTCTTC
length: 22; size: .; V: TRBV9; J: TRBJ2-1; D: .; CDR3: CASSVVPVFDTAGMGFPDEQFF; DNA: TGTGCCAGCAGCGTAGTTCCGGTATTCGACACGGCCGGAATGGGTTTCCCTGATGAGCAGTTCTTC
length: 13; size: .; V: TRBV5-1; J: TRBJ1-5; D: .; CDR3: CASSLGGGQPQHF; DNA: TGCGCCAGCAGCTTGGGCGGGGGTCAGCCCCAGCATTTT
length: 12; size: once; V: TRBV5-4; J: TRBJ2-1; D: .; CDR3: CASSLGAYEQFF; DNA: TGTGCCAGCAGCTTGGGGGCGTATGAGCAGTTCTTC
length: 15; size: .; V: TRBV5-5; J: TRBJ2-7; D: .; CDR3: CASSLETSSINEQYF; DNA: TGTGCCAGCAGCTTGGAGACTAGTAGTATCAACGAGCAGTACTTC
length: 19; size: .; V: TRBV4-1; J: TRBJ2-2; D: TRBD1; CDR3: CASSYTLLDRGRNTGELFF; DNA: TGCGCCAGCAGCTATACGCTTCTAGACAGGGGGCGTAACACCGGGGAGCTGTTTTTT